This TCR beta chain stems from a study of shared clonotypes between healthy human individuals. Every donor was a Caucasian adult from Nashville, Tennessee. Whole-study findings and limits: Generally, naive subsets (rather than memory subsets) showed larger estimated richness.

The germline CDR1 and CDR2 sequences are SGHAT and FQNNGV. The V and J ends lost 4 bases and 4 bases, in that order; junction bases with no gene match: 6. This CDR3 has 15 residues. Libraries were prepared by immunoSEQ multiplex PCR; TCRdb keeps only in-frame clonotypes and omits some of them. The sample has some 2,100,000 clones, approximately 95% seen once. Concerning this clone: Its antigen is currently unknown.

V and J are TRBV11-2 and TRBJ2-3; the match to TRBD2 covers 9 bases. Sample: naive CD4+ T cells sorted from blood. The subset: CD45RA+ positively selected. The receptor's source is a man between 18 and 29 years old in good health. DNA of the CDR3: TGTGCCAGCAGCTCAAGCGGGAGGAGTCCAGATACGCAGTATTTT. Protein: CASSSSGRSPDTQYF. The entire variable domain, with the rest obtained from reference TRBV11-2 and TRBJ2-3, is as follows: EAGVAQSPRYKIIEKRQSVAFWCNPISGHATLYWYQQILGQGPKLLIQFQNNGVVDDSQLPKDRFSAERLKGVDSTLKIQPAKLEDSAVYLCASSSSGRSPDTQYFGPGTRLTVL.